This entry features one T cell receptor beta chain sequence. Its cognate antigen is unknown. The table came from immunoSEQ multiplex PCR; TCRdb's copy has only in-frame clones and leaves some out. Of some 64,000 clones in the sample, about 96% were seen once. The sample belongs to a study of brain T cells in children with intractable seizures. General observations from the study: Pre- and post-surgery blood differed in depth, so pre-surgery absences may be undersampling.

The CDR3 extends over 14 amino acids. Germline CDR1 LGHDT, CDR2 YNNKEL (reference sequence). Trimming removed 4 bases at V and 7 bases at J, with 16 bases between. Only cases whose brain tissue showed the highest T cell transcript signatures were sequenced. Pre-surgery treatment included at least one anti-epileptic drug. The TCR was taken from a boy under two years old with focal cortical dysplasia and intractable seizures. Sequenced here: peripheral blood, sampled at surgery. The V and J genes are TRBV3-1 (or the pseudogene TRBV3-2) and TRBJ1-2, with D possibly TRBD1 on 5 matching bases. The CDR3 protein is CASSPLSGAGGYTF. CDR3 coding DNA: TGTGCCAGCAGCCCCCTTAGTGGGGCGGGTGGCTACACCTTC.